One and the same sample provided the 28 T cell receptor beta chains below, sequenced in a study of T cell responses to AZD1222 COVID-19 vaccine. Libraries were prepared by immunoSEQ multiplex PCR; TCRdb keeps only in-frame clonotypes and omits some of them. Seen here are some 180,000 clones, about 87% observed once, and the top ten hold 6.1%. The material was peripheral blood, obtained on day 0 of AZD1222 vaccination. These receptor sequences come from an adult in good health.

The chain has TRBV6-5 and TRBJ2-7; D could derive from TRBD1 or TRBD2 (6 bases each). V shed 2 bases and J shed 2 bases, with 10 bases lying between them. Per germline, CDR1 MNHEY and CDR2 SVGAGI. This CDR3 is built from 14 residues. CDR3 coding DNA: TGTGCCAGCAGTTACGACCGGGGGCCCTACGAGCAGTACTTC. It specifies CASSYDRGPYEQYF.

This clone was recorded only once. The chain carries TRBV6-5 and TRBJ2-3, with 11 bases fitting TRBD1. J lost 4 bases, V lost 6 bases, and 6 bases had no gene match. This CDR3 region has 15 residues. Germline lookup yields CDR1 MNHEY and CDR2 SVGAGI. CDR3 coding DNA: TGTGCCAGCAGCCCGGGACAGGGGGGATCAGATACGCAGTATTTT. Its protein is CASSPGQGGSDTQYF.

The chain has TRBV19 and TRBJ1-5; a possible D gene is TRBD1 (6 bases). CDR3 length: 16 residues. V was shortened by 4 bases and J by 3 bases, with 16 bases between the two germline ends. Germline V CDR1 and CDR2: LNHDA, SQIVND (reference sequence). The CDR3 region has the DNA TGTGCCAGTAGTAGGGGAGGGGGAAGAGACAATCAGCCCCAGCATTTT. Amino acid sequence: CASSRGGGRDNQPQHF.

This chain connects TRBV28 to TRBJ1-4; D may be TRBD1 (6 bases). Between the trimmed V and J ends, which lost 4 bases and 5 bases, there was a span of 11 bases. Germline CDR1 and CDR2: MDHEN and SYDVKM. There are 14 residues in the CDR3. The CDR3 protein is CASSSGQLNEKLFF. DNA of the CDR3: TGTGCCAGCAGTTCCGGACAGCTAAATGAAAAACTGTTTTTT.

This clone was seen just once. V usage is TRBV7-2 and J usage is TRBJ2-3; 9 bases align to TRBD2. The CDR3 is 15 residues long. The ends lost 4 bases at V and 8 bases at J; junction bases unmatched: 10. Germline loops: CDR1 SGHTA, CDR2 FQGNSA. In DNA form, the CDR3 reads TGTGCCAGCAGCTACGGGACTAGCAAAGGTGGTACGCAGTATTTT. This sequence encodes CASSYGTSKGGTQYF.

This chain joins TRBV18 and TRBJ2-1; a possible D gene is TRBD1 (5 bases). Per germline, CDR1 KGHSH and CDR2 LQKENI. CDR3 length equals 14 residues. V gave up 2 bases and J gave up 5 bases, with 10 bases separating them. The CDR3 protein is CASSPNGQDNEQFF. Written as DNA, the CDR3 is TGTGCCAGCTCACCAAACGGACAAGACAATGAGCAGTTCTTC.

The rearrangement links TRBV29-1 to TRBJ2-2; 7 nucleotides agree with TRBD2. Germline assignment: CDR1 SQVTM and CDR2 ANQGSEA. J was trimmed by 4 bases and V by 3 bases; bases with no gene match: 8. The CDR3 is 15 residues long. CDR3 sequence: CSVDPGGSGTGELFF. The CDR3 bases are TGCAGCGTTGACCCCGGCGGGAGCGGCACCGGGGAGCTGTTTTTT.

The chain links TRBV6-5 to TRBJ2-1; D gene unclear. The CDR3 length is 9 residues. V was cut by 5 bases and J by 10 bases, with 3 bases left in between. The V gene's germline CDR1 is MNHEY and CDR2 SVGAGI. In DNA form, the CDR3 reads TGTGCCAGCAGTAAAGAGCAGTTCTTC. Protein sequence: CASSKEQFF.

This chain links TRBV5-1 with TRBJ1-3; D may be TRBD1 (6 bases). Germline-derived CDR1 and CDR2 are SGHRS and YFSETQ. This CDR3 contains 17 residues. The V gene lost 4 bases and the J gene lost 2 bases, with 19 bases spanning the gap. The CDR3 bases are TGCGCCAGCAGCCTCCAAAAGTTACAGGGTACTGGAAACACCATATATTTT. Residues: CASSLQKLQGTGNTIYF.

This chain uses TRBV6-5 with TRBJ2-7; 10 nucleotides agree with TRBD2. The length of the CDR3 is 15 residues. The germline V gene has CDR1 MNHEY and CDR2 SVGAGI. V shed 6 bases and J 2 bases; nucleotides not matched to a gene: 7. The CDR3: CASREISGGAYEQYF. In nucleotides, the CDR3 is TGTGCCAGCAGGGAGATCAGCGGGGGGGCCTACGAGCAGTACTTC.

This clone has only one observation. The chain couples TRBV18 to TRBJ1-2; D remains ambiguous. Germline V gene lookup returns CDR1 KGHSH and CDR2 LQKENI. Trimming pared 6 bases from V and 3 bases from J, leaving 14 bases between. This CDR3 region has 14 residues. The CDR3 nucleotides are TGTGCCAGCTCCCACGGGGTGGACGACTATGGCTACACCTTC. The encoded protein is CASSHGVDDYGYTF.

CDR3 in amino acids: CASSYEGGLSNQPQHF. The CDR3 DNA reads TGTGCCAGCAGTTACGAGGGAGGCCTTAGCAATCAGCCCCAGCATTTT. The chain combines TRBV6-2 or TRBV6-3 with TRBJ1-5; D uncertain. This CDR3 comprises 16 residues. V lost 2 bases, J lost 0 bases, and 11 bases lay in between. CDR1 is MNHEY and CDR2 is SVGEGT in the germline V gene.

The genes are TRBV7-3 and TRBJ2-5, with 8 nucleotides matching TRBD1. J lost 14 bases, V lost 6 bases, and 17 bases had no gene match. Germline V gene lookup returns CDR1 SGHTA and CDR2 FQGTGA. The CDR3 is 14 amino acids. The CDR3 DNA follows: TGTGCCAGCAGTCAACCCCTCTCGGGGACAGGTCTATACTTC. As protein: CASSQPLSGTGLYF. Full variable domain (rest looked up from reference TRBV7-3 and TRBJ2-5): GAGVSQTPSNKVTEKGKYVELRCDPISGHTALYWYRQSLGQGPEFLIYFQGTGAADDSGLPNDRFFAVRPEGSVSTLKIQRTERGDSAVYLCASSQPLSGTGLYFGPGTRLLVL.

CDR3 nucleotide sequence: TGCAGTGCTAGTAAAGCGGGGGGGCCGCGCAATGAGCAGTTCTTC. Its translation is CSASKAGGPRNEQFF. This chain connects TRBV20-1 to TRBJ2-1; 10 positions match TRBD2. Germline V gives CDR1 DFQATT, CDR2 SNEGSKA (reference sequence). V was clipped by 3 bases and J by 6 bases; unmatched bases: 8. The CDR3 totals 15 residues.

The V gene is TRBV5-1, the J gene TRBJ2-2, with 10 bases identical to TRBD2. Germline-derived CDR1 and CDR2 are SGHRS and YFSETQ. V was clipped by 1 base and J by 0 bases; unmatched bases: 9. This CDR3 has 19 amino acids. The CDR3 here is CASSLFPSGGTANTGELFF. CDR3 coding DNA: TGCGCCAGCAGCTTGTTTCCTAGCGGGGGAACTGCGAACACCGGGGAGCTGTTTTTT.

This clone was observed a single time. The chain uses TRBV18 and TRBJ2-7; 14 bases match TRBD2. V dropped 3 bases and J dropped 5; count of bases not matched to a gene: 6. This CDR3 is 16 amino acids long. The V gene's germline CDR1 is KGHSH and CDR2 LQKENI. CDR3 nucleotide sequence: TGTGCCAGCTCACCGGGGACTAGCGGGAGTGGGGACGAGCAGTACTTC. This codes for CASSPGTSGSGDEQYF.

This CDR3 is CASSQVTGRTNIQYF. CDR3 bases: TGTGCCAGCAGCCAAGTTACAGGGAGGACGAACATTCAGTACTTC. This chain connects TRBV3-1 (or the pseudogene TRBV3-2) to TRBJ2-4; D tentatively fits TRBD1 or TRBD2 (6 bases each). The CDR3 consists of 15 residues. Germline V gene lookup returns CDR1 LGHDT and CDR2 YNNKEL (reference sequence). With 1 base removed from V and 7 bases from J, the gap between germline ends came to 14 bases.

The chain is built from TRBV7-9 and TRBJ1-2; D might be TRBD1 (5 bases). Germline CDR1 SEHNR, CDR2 FQNEAQ (reference sequence). The length of the CDR3 is 16 residues. Trimming stripped 5 bases from V and 7 bases from J, with 23 bases between. The CDR3 protein is CASSPGGLGSDGGYTF. The CDR3 DNA follows: TGTGCCAGCAGCCCCGGGGGACTGGGAAGTGACGGTGGCTACACCTTC.

Note on this clone: At one boundary the junction diverges from the germline segment, which might be a read error. The chain employs TRBV4-2 and TRBJ2-7, with 9 nucleotides matching TRBD1. There are 15 residues in the CDR3. Germline loops: CDR1 LGHNA, CDR2 YNFKEQ. CDR3 bases: TGTGTCAGCAGCCAAGACAGGGGGAGCTCCTACGAGCAGTACTTC. Protein: CVSSQDRGSSYEQYF.

This CDR3 is CASSLTVGEPGQFF. The DNA for the CDR3 is TGTGCCAGCAGCTTAACTGTTGGGGAGCCGGGGCAGTTCTTC. The rearrangement joins TRBV7-3 to TRBJ2-1; TRBD2 might be the D (5 bases). Trimming removed 0 bases at V and 12 bases at J, with 15 bases between. The germline gives CDR1 SGHTA, CDR2 FQGTGA. The CDR3 runs 14 residues.

The genes are TRBV5-1 and TRBJ1-2, with D tentatively TRBD1 (5 bases). Germline loops: CDR1 SGHRS, CDR2 YFSETQ. The CDR3 has 15 amino acids. V was shortened by 0 bases and J by 5 bases, with 14 bases between the two germline ends. This CDR3 reads CASSLGGTARYGYTF. CDR3 nucleotide sequence: TGCGCCAGCAGCTTGGGAGGGACGGCAAGGTATGGCTACACCTTC. Using reference TRBV5-1 and TRBJ1-2 for the parts outside the CDR3, the full variable domain is KAGVTQTPRYLIKTRGQQVTLSCSPISGHRSVSWYQQTPGQGLQFLFEYFSETQRNKGNFPGRFSGRQFSNSRSEMNVSTLELGDSALYLCASSLGGTARYGYTFGSGTRLTVV.

The chain employs TRBV28 and TRBJ1-6; no clear D gene. Trimming removed 6 bases at V and 9 bases at J, with 12 bases between. Per the germline V gene, CDR1 is MDHEN and CDR2 is SYDVKM. The length of the CDR3 is 13 residues. The CDR3 DNA follows: TGTGCCAGCAGCCGACTGGACGGTTCACCCCTCCACTTT. This encodes CASSRLDGSPLHF.

The rearrangement joins TRBV18 to TRBJ1-3; D is ambiguous. Germline-derived CDR1 and CDR2 are KGHSH and LQKENI. Trimming removed 2 bases at V and 1 base at J, with 12 bases between. The CDR3 consists of 16 residues. CDR3 amino acids: CASSPRAADSGNTIYF. For the CDR3, the DNA is TGTGCCAGCTCACCAAGGGCCGCGGATTCTGGAAACACCATATATTTT.

The rearrangement joins TRBV5-6 to TRBJ2-5, with TRBD1 matching 9 bases. The trim removed 2 bases at V and 4 bases at J, leaving 3 bases unmatched. The V gene's germline CDR1 is SGHDT and CDR2 YYEEEE. The CDR3 runs to 14 residues. CDR3 in amino acids: CASSFTGGAETQYF. The CDR3 DNA sequence: TGTGCCAGCAGCTTTACAGGGGGCGCAGAGACCCAGTACTTC.

The chain has TRBV10-2 and TRBJ2-1; D call uncertain. Deletions cut 6 bases from V and 0 bases from J, with 6 bases between. The length of the CDR3 is 13 residues. Looked up from germline, CDR1 is WSHSY and CDR2 is SAAADI. CDR3 coding DNA: TGCGCCAGCAGGGGGTTCTCCTACAATGAGCAGTTCTTC. It specifies CASRGFSYNEQFF.

The rearrangement uses TRBV7-9 and TRBJ2-1, with 8 bases identical to TRBD1. CDR1 is SEHNR and CDR2 is FQNEAQ in the germline V gene (reference sequence). V shed 4 bases, J shed 4 bases, and the junction held 6 bases outside the gene matches. This CDR3 contains 15 residues. The CDR3 loop is CASSSDRGAYNEQFF. As DNA, the CDR3 is TGTGCCAGCAGCTCTGACAGGGGTGCGTACAATGAGCAGTTCTTC.

The genes are TRBV18 and TRBJ1-4; tentatively, D is TRBD1 (6 bases). Germline V gene sequence: CDR1 KGHSH, CDR2 LQKENI. The CDR3 has 18 residues. Trimming left V 4 bases short and J 0 bases short, with 18 bases between. CDR3 bases: TGTGCCAGCTCACGTACCCCGACAGGAGAGACAACTAATGAAAAACTGTTTTTT. It translates to CASSRTPTGETTNEKLFF.

The chain links TRBV30 to TRBJ1-3; D gene uncertain. V gave up 0 bases and J gave up 0 bases, with 9 bases separating them. This CDR3 is built from 15 residues. The germline gives CDR1 GTSNPN, CDR2 SVGIG (reference sequence). The CDR3 protein is CAWSVRVFSGNTIYF. CDR3 nucleotides: TGTGCCTGGAGTGTTCGTGTCTTCTCTGGAAACACCATATATTTT. Drawing the rest from reference TRBV30 and TRBJ1-3, the complete variable domain is SQTIHQWPATLVQPVGSPLSLECTVEGTSNPNLYWYRQAAGRGLQLLFYSVGIGQISSEVPQNLSASRPQDRQFILSSKKLLLSDSGFYLCAWSVRVFSGNTIYFGEGSWLTVV.